Below are 29 T cell receptor beta chains sequenced from a single sample in a study of blood T cell repertoires in COVID-19. Here immunoSEQ multiplex PCR was the method, and the copy in TCRdb shows in-frame clones only, minus some. This table has roughly 500,000 clones, roughly 90% appearing once. Material for sequencing was PBMCs or T cells enriched from blood (not recorded which). The source of these receptors is a woman in her thirties or forties who had recovered from COVID-19.

This clone was seen just once. The V call is TRBV11-2, the J call TRBJ1-1; possibly TRBD1 for D (5 bases). V gave up 1 base and J gave up 4 bases, with 10 bases separating them. Per germline, CDR1 SGHAT and CDR2 FQNNGV. The CDR3 is 14 amino acids. Here the CDR3 reads CASSLVRGSTEAFF. DNA for the CDR3: TGTGCCAGCAGCTTAGTAAGGGGTAGCACTGAAGCTTTCTTT.

This chain joins TRBV7-2 and TRBJ2-3, with 7 bases aligning to TRBD1. CDR3 length: 13 amino acids. After removal of 4 bases from V and 8 bases from J, the junction contained 6 bases not matched to a gene. CDR1 and CDR2 from the germline V gene are SGHTA and FQGNSA. For the CDR3, the DNA is TGTGCCAGCAGCTCCATTGACAGGGCTACGCAGTATTTT. This encodes CASSSIDRATQYF.

The chain uses TRBV6-2 or TRBV6-3 and TRBJ2-7; weak D call: TRBD2 (6 bases). The CDR3 is made up of 15 amino acids. V was shortened by 5 bases and J by 2 bases, with 16 bases between the two germline ends. Germline V gene lookup returns CDR1 MNHEY and CDR2 SVGEGT. DNA of the CDR3: TGTGCCAGCAGTCCCGAGCGGGTTCTGGCCTACGAGCAGTACTTC. This translates into CASSPERVLAYEQYF.

The genes are TRBV7-8 and TRBJ2-5; 10 nucleotides line up with TRBD1. Germline CDR1 reads SGHVS; CDR2 reads FQNEAQ. The CDR3 is 16 amino acids. V lost 4 bases, J lost 4 bases, and 9 bases stayed unmatched. The CDR3 DNA reads TGTGCCAGCAGCTCAAGGACAGGGGGTTTGGGAGAGACCCAGTACTTC. Its translation: CASSSRTGGLGETQYF. Together with reference TRBV7-8 and TRBJ2-5, the CDR3 gives the full variable domain: GAGVSQSPRYKVAKRGQDVALRCDPISGHVSLFWYQQALGQGPEFLTYFQNEAQLDKSGLPSDRFFAERPEGSVSTLKIQRTQQEDSAVYLCASSSRTGGLGETQYFGPGTRLLVL.

J is TRBJ1-2 and V is TRBV5-1; D gene unclear. V lost 0 bases and J 3 bases, leaving 6 bases between the germline ends. CDR3 length equals 13 residues. From germline, CDR1 is SGHRS and CDR2 YFSETQ. CDR3 DNA sequence: TGCGCCAGCAGCTTGGCCTTAGACTATGGCTACACCTTC. The encoded protein is CASSLALDYGYTF. Variable domain in full (rest from reference TRBV5-1 and TRBJ1-2): KAGVTQTPRYLIKTRGQQVTLSCSPISGHRSVSWYQQTPGQGLQFLFEYFSETQRNKGNFPGRFSGRQFSNSRSEMNVSTLELGDSALYLCASSLALDYGYTFGSGTRLTVV.

The chain links TRBV25-1 to TRBJ2-3; unclear D gene. The germline V gene has CDR1 MGHDK and CDR2 SYGVNS. V lost 4 bases to trimming and J lost 3 bases, with 14 bases between them. The CDR3 sequence is 15 residues long. CDR3 sequence reads: CASSASIPTTDTQYF. The CDR3, as DNA: TGTGCCAGCAGTGCCTCTATTCCTACTACAGATACGCAGTATTTT.

This clone was detected once. The CDR3 spells CASSPNSGLTDTQYF. In DNA form, the CDR3 reads TGTGCCAGCAGCCCGAACAGCGGGCTCACAGATACGCAGTATTTT. The V gene is TRBV7-2, the J gene TRBJ2-3, with D possibly being TRBD2 (6 bases). In germline, CDR1 is SGHTA, CDR2 FQGNSA. The CDR3 loop spans 15 amino acids. V was clipped by 5 bases and J by 2 bases, with 14 bases between them.

Notes on this clone: The identical CDR3 is also encoded by other nucleotide sequences in the sample. CDR3 amino acids: CASSFSDRGGGYTF. CDR3 bases: TGTGCCAGCAGTTTTTCGGACAGGGGTGGTGGCTACACCTTC. The rearrangement joins TRBV27 to TRBJ1-2; 9 positions match TRBD1. The trim removed 3 bases at V and 7 bases at J, leaving 6 bases unmatched. Germline V gives CDR1 MNHEY, CDR2 SMNVEV (reference sequence). The CDR3 loop spans 14 amino acids.

The rearrangement joins TRBV11-3 to TRBJ2-2, with 7 nucleotides matching TRBD1. The germline V gene has CDR1 SGHNT and CDR2 YENEEA. Trimming cost V 3 bases and J 8 bases; bases outside gene matches: 12. This CDR3 is built from 16 residues. Here the CDR3 DNA reads TGTGCCAGCAGCTTGGGGGACAGCTCTTTGGGAGGGGAGCTGTTTTTT. Residues: CASSLGDSSLGGELFF.

The rearrangement joins TRBV19 to TRBJ1-2; 7 positions agree with TRBD1. V shed 5 bases and J 4 bases; nucleotides not matched to a gene: 7. Per germline, CDR1 LNHDA and CDR2 SQIVND (reference sequence). This CDR3 region has 14 residues. CDR3 residues: CASSGDSSSYGYTF. The CDR3 region has the DNA TGTGCCAGTAGTGGGGACAGTTCCTCCTATGGCTACACCTTC.

The gene calls are TRBV5-1 and TRBJ2-3; weak D call: TRBD2 (6 bases). V dropped 0 bases and J dropped 2 bases, with 13 bases sitting between them. In germline, CDR1 is SGHRS, CDR2 YFSETQ. The CDR3 runs to 16 residues. In DNA, the CDR3 is TGCGCCAGCAGCTTGGACCGTAGCGGTTTCACAGATACGCAGTATTTT. Its translation: CASSLDRSGFTDTQYF.

The chain combines TRBV5-1 with TRBJ1-1, with 7 bases that match TRBD1. J was trimmed by 2 bases and V by 2 bases; bases with no gene match: 3. Germline loops: CDR1 SGHRS, CDR2 YFSETQ. The CDR3 is made up of 14 amino acids. The CDR3 spells CASSFTGDNTEAFF. The DNA of the CDR3 is TGCGCCAGCAGCTTTACAGGGGATAACACTGAAGCTTTCTTT. The full variable domain, with the rest looked up from reference TRBV5-1 and TRBJ1-1, is KAGVTQTPRYLIKTRGQQVTLSCSPISGHRSVSWYQQTPGQGLQFLFEYFSETQRNKGNFPGRFSGRQFSNSRSEMNVSTLELGDSALYLCASSFTGDNTEAFFGQGTRLTVV.

This chain links TRBV2 with TRBJ2-1, with 7 bases lining up with TRBD1. Germline-derived CDR1 and CDR2 are SNHLY and FYNNEI. V was clipped by 7 bases and J by 1 base; unmatched bases: 4. The CDR3 runs 14 residues. The CDR3 region is CASIGDSSYNEQFF. DNA of the CDR3: TGTGCCAGCATCGGGGACAGTTCCTACAATGAGCAGTTCTTC.

This chain joins TRBV30 and TRBJ2-3, with TRBD2 identical over 9 bases. The CDR3 sequence is 15 residues long. Germline loops: CDR1 GTSNPN, CDR2 SVGIG (reference sequence). The V and J ends lost 3 bases and 4 bases, in that order; junction bases with no gene match: 8. The CDR3 DNA reads TGTGCCTGGAGGTTTAGCGGGAGTCAGCCAGATACGCAGTATTTT. It codes for CAWRFSGSQPDTQYF.

The chain couples TRBV24-1 to TRBJ2-5; 12 bases map to TRBD2. This CDR3 spans 16 amino acids. Germline V gene lookup returns CDR1 KGHDR and CDR2 SFDVKD. Unmatched junction bases numbered 5, after V lost 3 bases and J lost 4 bases. The CDR3 loop is CATSDPTSGGGETQYF. The CDR3 DNA sequence: TGTGCCACCAGTGATCCGACTAGCGGGGGAGGAGAGACCCAGTACTTC.

This chain joins TRBV5-4 and TRBJ1-2; a possible D gene is TRBD1 (6 bases). Germline V gene data show CDR1 as SGHNT and CDR2 as YYREEE (reference sequence). Trimming removed 0 bases from V and 5 bases from J, with 8 bases in between. This CDR3 region has 13 residues. CDR3 bases: TGTGCCAGCAGCTTGGACAGGGTATATGGCTACACCTTC. Its protein product is CASSLDRVYGYTF.

This sequence joins TRBV11-2 and TRBJ1-2, with 8 bases that match TRBD1. Per the germline V gene, CDR1 is SGHAT and CDR2 is FQNNGV. V lost 5 bases, J lost 4 bases, and 12 bases stayed unmatched. This CDR3 comprises 16 residues. The CDR3: CASSPFSGGTSYGYTF. CDR3 nucleotide sequence: TGTGCCAGCAGCCCATTTTCAGGGGGCACCAGCTATGGCTACACCTTC. Variable domain in full (rest from reference TRBV11-2 and TRBJ1-2): EAGVAQSPRYKIIEKRQSVAFWCNPISGHATLYWYQQILGQGPKLLIQFQNNGVVDDSQLPKDRFSAERLKGVDSTLKIQPAKLEDSAVYLCASSPFSGGTSYGYTFGSGTRLTVV.

This clone was recorded once. The chain links TRBV19 to TRBJ1-5, with D maybe TRBD1 (5 bases). Trimming removed 8 bases from V and 6 bases from J, with 20 bases in between. CDR1 and CDR2 from the germline V gene are LNHDA and SQIVND (reference sequence). The CDR3 is 15 residues long. The CDR3 here is CASSLRGEAAQPQHF. The CDR3 nucleotides are TGTGCCAGTTCTTTACGGGGGGAGGCGGCTCAGCCCCAGCATTTT.

The chain recombines TRBV27 with TRBJ2-3; maybe TRBD2 (6 bases). Deletions cut 4 bases from V and 4 bases from J, with 33 bases between. CDR3 length equals 21 residues. Germline CDR1 and CDR2: MNHEY and SMNVEV (reference sequence). The DNA for the CDR3 is TGTGCCAGCAGTTCCCGAACCACGATGCCCCAACTAGCCACCAGGGCAGATACGCAGTATTTT. This translates into CASSSRTTMPQLATRADTQYF.

This clone came up once. The CDR3 sequence: CASSRDSEEYGYTF. In DNA form, the CDR3 reads TGTGCCAGTAGCCGGGACTCCGAGGAGTATGGCTACACCTTC. This rearrangement joins TRBV19 to TRBJ1-2, with TRBD1 as a possible D gene (5 bases). Germline loops: CDR1 LNHDA, CDR2 SQIVND (reference sequence). The CDR3 has 14 residues. Trimming cost V 6 bases and J 5 bases, with 16 bases left between them. Supplemented by reference TRBV19 and TRBJ1-2, the full variable domain reads DGGITQSPKYLFRKEGQNVTLSCEQNLNHDAMYWYRQDPGQGLRLIYYSQIVNDFQKGDIAEGYSVSREKKESFPLTVTSAQKNPTAFYLCASSRDSEEYGYTFGSGTRLTVV.

The genes are TRBV7-9 and TRBJ1-2, with D unclear. Trimming shortened V by 5 bases and J by 2 bases, and 12 bases separated the two germline ends. In germline, CDR1 is SEHNR, CDR2 FQNEAQ (reference sequence). The length of the CDR3 is 14 residues. The CDR3 protein is CASSPTTENYGYTF. DNA for the CDR3: TGTGCCAGCAGCCCAACAACAGAAAACTATGGCTACACCTTC. The full variable domain, rest sourced from reference TRBV7-9 and TRBJ1-2, is DTGVSQNPRHKITKRGQNVTFRCDPISEHNRLYWYRQTLGQGPEFLTYFQNEAQLEKSRLLSDRFSAERPKGSFSTLEIQRTEQGDSAMYLCASSPTTENYGYTFGSGTRLTVV.

The rearrangement links TRBV10-1 to TRBJ2-1, with 10 positions matching TRBD2. V lost 6 bases, J lost 8 bases, and 10 bases stayed unmatched. This CDR3 comprises 15 residues. Germline V gives CDR1 WNHNN, CDR2 SYGVQD (reference sequence). CDR3 coding DNA: TGCGCCAGCAGCCGCGCTAGCGGGAGTAAGGATGAGCAGTTCTTC. Protein sequence: CASSRASGSKDEQFF.

The sample holds one count of this clone. The CDR3, as DNA: TGTGCCAGCAGTTATAGCGGGAAAGGAAGCTACGAGCAGTACTTC. Its translation: CASSYSGKGSYEQYF. The chain combines TRBV6-5 with TRBJ2-7; 8 bases agree with TRBD2. With 3 bases clipped from V and 3 bases from J, the junction kept 7 bases outside the gene matches. CDR1 is MNHEY and CDR2 is SVGAGI in the germline V gene. The CDR3 length is 15 residues.

V gene TRBV27 combines with J gene TRBJ1-1, with unresolved D. Trimming removed 6 bases at V and 3 bases at J, with 11 bases between. The germline gives CDR1 MNHEY, CDR2 SMNVEV (reference sequence). The CDR3 spans 13 residues. The chain's CDR3 is CASSSPPYTEAFF. DNA for the CDR3: TGTGCCAGCAGCTCCCCCCCTTACACTGAAGCTTTCTTT.

In this sample, this clone turned up once. The V gene is TRBV10-3, the J gene TRBJ2-2; D is perhaps TRBD1 (6 bases). The germline V and J ends were trimmed by 5 bases and 0 bases, with 10 bases remaining between them. The CDR3 totals 15 residues. From germline, CDR1 is ENHRY and CDR2 SYGVKD. CDR3 sequence (DNA): TGTGCCATCAGTCCGACAGGCGCGAACACCGGGGAGCTGTTTTTT. Its translation is CAISPTGANTGELFF.

The genes are TRBV7-9 and TRBJ2-2, with a possible D match to TRBD2 (5 bases). Trimming left V 0 bases short and J 2 bases short, with 13 bases between. Germline-derived CDR1 and CDR2 are SEHNR and FQNEAQ (reference sequence). The CDR3 length is 17 residues. The DNA for the CDR3 is TGTGCCAGCAGCTTAGCGCGTCTAGGGAGCAACACCGGGGAGCTGTTTTTT. Its protein product is CASSLARLGSNTGELFF.

The J gene is TRBJ1-5, the V gene TRBV9; D unclear. The V end was cut by 0 bases, the J end by 2 bases, with 6 bases between. The germline CDR1 and CDR2 sequences are SGDLS and YYNGEE. This CDR3 has 14 residues. For the CDR3, the DNA is TGTGCCAGCAGCGTAGGGCAGGGCAATCAGCCCCAGCATTTT. It specifies CASSVGQGNQPQHF.

V gene TRBV3-1 (or the pseudogene TRBV3-2) combines with J gene TRBJ1-2, with D maybe TRBD1 (5 bases). The CDR3 runs 14 residues. Per the germline V gene, CDR1 is LGHDT and CDR2 is YNNKEL (reference sequence). The ends were cut back, 1 base at V and 2 bases at J, with 8 bases in the middle. The CDR3 here is CASSQVPGNYGYTF. The DNA of the CDR3 is TGTGCCAGCAGCCAAGTCCCAGGGAACTATGGCTACACCTTC.

This clone is a singleton in its sample. J is TRBJ2-1 and V is TRBV7-9; TRBD2 matches 9 bases. Trimming at V came to 4 bases and at J to 0 bases, leaving 7 bases not matched to a gene. Germline loops: CDR1 SEHNR, CDR2 FQNEAQ (reference sequence). This CDR3 contains 17 residues. Written as DNA, the CDR3 is TGTGCCAGCAGCTCCCCCTCTAGCGGGGACTCCTACAATGAGCAGTTCTTC. As protein: CASSSPSSGDSYNEQFF.